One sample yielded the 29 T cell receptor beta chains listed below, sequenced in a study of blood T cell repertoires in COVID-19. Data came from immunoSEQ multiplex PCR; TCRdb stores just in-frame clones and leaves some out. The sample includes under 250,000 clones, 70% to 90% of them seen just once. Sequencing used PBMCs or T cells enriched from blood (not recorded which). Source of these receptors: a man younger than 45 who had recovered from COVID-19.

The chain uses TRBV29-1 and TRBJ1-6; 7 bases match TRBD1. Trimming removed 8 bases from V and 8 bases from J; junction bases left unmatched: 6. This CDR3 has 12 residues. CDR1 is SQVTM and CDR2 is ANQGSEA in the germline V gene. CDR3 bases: TGCAGCCACCGGGACAGACATTCACCCCTCCACTTT. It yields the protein CSHRDRHSPLHF.

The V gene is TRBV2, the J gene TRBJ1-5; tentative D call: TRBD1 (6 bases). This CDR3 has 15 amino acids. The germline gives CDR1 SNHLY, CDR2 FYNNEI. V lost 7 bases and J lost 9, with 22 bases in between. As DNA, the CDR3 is TGTGCCAGCACCCGGCAAGGGGGTACCCTTCCGCCCCAGCATTTT. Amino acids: CASTRQGGTLPPQHF.

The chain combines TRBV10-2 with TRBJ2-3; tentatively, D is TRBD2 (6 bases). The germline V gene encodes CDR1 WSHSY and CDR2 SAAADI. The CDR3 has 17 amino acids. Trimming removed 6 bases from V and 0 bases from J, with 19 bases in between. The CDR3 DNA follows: TGCGCCAGCAGGAGTGGGACTCCCCTAATGAGCACAGATACGCAGTATTTT. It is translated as CASRSGTPLMSTDTQYF.

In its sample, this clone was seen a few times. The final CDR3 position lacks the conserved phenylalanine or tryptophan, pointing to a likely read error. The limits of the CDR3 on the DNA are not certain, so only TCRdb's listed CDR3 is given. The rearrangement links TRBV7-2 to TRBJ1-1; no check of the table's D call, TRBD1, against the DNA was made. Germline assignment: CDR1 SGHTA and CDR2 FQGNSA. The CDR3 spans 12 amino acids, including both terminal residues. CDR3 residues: CASSPEGGQFSI.

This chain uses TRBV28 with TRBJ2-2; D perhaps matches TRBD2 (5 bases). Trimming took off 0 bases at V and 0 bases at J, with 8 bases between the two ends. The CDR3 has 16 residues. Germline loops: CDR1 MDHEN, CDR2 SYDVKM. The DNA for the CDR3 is TGTGCCAGCAGTTTATGGGAGAGGGCGAACACCGGGGAGCTGTTTTTT. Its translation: CASSLWERANTGELFF. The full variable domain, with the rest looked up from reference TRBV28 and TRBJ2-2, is DVKVTQSSRYLVKRTGEKVFLECVQDMDHENMFWYRQDPGLGLRLIYFSYDVKMKEKGDIPEGYSVSREKKERFSLILESASTNQTSMYLCASSLWERANTGELFFGEGSRLTVL.

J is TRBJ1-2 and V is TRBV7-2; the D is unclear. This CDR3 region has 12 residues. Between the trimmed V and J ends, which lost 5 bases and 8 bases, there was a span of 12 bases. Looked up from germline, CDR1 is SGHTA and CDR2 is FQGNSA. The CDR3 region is CASSQRGNGYTF. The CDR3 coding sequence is TGTGCCAGCAGCCAACGAGGGAACGGCTACACCTTC. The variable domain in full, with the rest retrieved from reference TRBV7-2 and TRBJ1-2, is GAGVSQSPSNKVTEKGKDVELRCDPISGHTALYWYRQSLGQGLEFLIYFQGNSAPDKSGLPSDRFSAERTGGSVSTLTIQRTQQEDSAVYLCASSQRGNGYTFGSGTRLTVV.

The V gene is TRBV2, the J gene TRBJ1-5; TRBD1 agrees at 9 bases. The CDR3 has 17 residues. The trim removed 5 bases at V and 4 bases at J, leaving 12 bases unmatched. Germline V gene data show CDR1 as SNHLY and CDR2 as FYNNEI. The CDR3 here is CASSIFPGQGPNQPQHF. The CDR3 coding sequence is TGTGCCAGCAGTATTTTCCCGGGACAGGGACCGAATCAGCCCCAGCATTTT.

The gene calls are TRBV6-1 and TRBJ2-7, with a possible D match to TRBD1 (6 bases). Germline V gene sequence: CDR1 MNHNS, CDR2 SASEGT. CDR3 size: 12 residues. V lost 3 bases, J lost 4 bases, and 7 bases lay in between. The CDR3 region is CASSDRGYEQYF. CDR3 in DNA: TGTGCCAGCAGTGATAGGGGGTACGAGCAGTACTTC.

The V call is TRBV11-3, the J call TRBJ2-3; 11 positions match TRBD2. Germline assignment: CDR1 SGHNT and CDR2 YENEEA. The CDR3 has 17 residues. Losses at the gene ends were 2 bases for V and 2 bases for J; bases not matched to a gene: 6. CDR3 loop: CASSLSSGRTNTDTQYF. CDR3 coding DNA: TGTGCCAGCAGCTTATCTAGCGGGAGGACTAACACAGATACGCAGTATTTT.

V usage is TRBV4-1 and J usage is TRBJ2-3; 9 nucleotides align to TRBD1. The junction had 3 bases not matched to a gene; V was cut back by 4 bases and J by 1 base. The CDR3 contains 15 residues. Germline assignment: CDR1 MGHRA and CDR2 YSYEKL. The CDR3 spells CASSLRDRGTDTQYF. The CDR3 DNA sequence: TGCGCCAGCAGCCTCCGGGACAGGGGCACAGATACGCAGTATTTT.

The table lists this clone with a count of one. DNA for the CDR3: TGCGCCAGCAGCTGGGACAGGGACACTGAAGCTTTCTTT. As protein: CASSWDRDTEAFF. The chain couples TRBV5-1 to TRBJ1-1, with 9 bases lining up with TRBD1. The germline CDR1 and CDR2 sequences are SGHRS and YFSETQ. The CDR3 has 13 residues. With 3 bases clipped from V and 3 bases from J, the junction kept 0 bases outside the gene matches.

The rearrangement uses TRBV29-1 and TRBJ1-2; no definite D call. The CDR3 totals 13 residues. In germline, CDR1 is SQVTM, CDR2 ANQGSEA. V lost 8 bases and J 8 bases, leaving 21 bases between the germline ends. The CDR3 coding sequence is TGCAGCTACCAGTCGGGAGAGGGCGGAGGCTACACCTTC. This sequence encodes CSYQSGEGGGYTF.

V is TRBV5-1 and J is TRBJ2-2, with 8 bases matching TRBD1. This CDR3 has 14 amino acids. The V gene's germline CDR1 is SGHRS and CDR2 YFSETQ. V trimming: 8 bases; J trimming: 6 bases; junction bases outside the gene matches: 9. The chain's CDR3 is CASTDQGAAGELFF. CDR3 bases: TGCGCCAGTACGGATCAGGGGGCAGCCGGGGAGCTGTTTTTT.

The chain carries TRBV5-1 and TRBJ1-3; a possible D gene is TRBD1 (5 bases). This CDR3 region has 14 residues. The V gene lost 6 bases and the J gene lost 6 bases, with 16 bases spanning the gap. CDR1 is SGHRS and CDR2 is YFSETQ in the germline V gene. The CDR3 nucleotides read TGCGCCAGCACCTCGGGGGGTCCGGTAAACACCATATATTTT. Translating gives CASTSGGPVNTIYF.

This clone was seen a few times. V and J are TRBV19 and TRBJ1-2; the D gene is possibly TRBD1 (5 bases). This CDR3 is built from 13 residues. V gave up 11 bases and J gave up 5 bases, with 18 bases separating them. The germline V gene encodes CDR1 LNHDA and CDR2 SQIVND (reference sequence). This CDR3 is CAAAPWGDYGYTF. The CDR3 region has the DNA TGTGCCGCGGCCCCGTGGGGGGATTATGGCTACACCTTC.

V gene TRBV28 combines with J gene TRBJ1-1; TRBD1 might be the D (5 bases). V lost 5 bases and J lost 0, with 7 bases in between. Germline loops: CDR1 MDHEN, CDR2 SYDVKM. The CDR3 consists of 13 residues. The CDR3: CASSTTVNTEAFF. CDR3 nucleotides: TGTGCCAGCAGTACGACAGTGAACACTGAAGCTTTCTTT.

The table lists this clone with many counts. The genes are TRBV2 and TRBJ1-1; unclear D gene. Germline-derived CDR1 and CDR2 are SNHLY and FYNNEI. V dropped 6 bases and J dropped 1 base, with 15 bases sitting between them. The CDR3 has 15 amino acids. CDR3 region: CASSDLSGPNTEAFF. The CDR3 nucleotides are TGTGCCAGCAGCGACCTTTCAGGCCCGAACACTGAAGCTTTCTTT.

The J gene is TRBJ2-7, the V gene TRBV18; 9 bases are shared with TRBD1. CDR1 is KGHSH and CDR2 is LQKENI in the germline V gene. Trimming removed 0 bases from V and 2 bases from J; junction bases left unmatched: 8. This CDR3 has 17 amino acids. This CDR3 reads CASSPPGLGQGAYEQYF. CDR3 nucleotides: TGTGCCAGCTCACCACCCGGGTTGGGACAGGGCGCCTACGAGCAGTACTTC.

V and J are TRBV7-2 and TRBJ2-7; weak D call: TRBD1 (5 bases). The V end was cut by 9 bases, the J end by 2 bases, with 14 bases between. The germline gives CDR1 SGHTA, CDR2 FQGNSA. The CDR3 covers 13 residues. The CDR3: CARIRQRPYEQYF. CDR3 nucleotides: TGTGCCAGGATACGACAGAGACCCTACGAGCAGTACTTC.

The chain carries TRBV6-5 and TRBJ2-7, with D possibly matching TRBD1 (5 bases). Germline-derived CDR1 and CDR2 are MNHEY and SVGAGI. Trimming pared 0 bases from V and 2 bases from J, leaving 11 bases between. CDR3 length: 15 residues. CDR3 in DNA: TGTGCCAGCAGTTACTCGCGGCTGGGGCCCTACGAGCAGTACTTC. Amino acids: CASSYSRLGPYEQYF.

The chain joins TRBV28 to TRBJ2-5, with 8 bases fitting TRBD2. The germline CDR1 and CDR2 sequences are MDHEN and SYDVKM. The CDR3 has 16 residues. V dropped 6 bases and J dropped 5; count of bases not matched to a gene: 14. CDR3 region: CASSFARAGAYETQYF. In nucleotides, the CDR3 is TGTGCCAGCAGCTTTGCCCGAGCGGGAGCTTATGAGACCCAGTACTTC.

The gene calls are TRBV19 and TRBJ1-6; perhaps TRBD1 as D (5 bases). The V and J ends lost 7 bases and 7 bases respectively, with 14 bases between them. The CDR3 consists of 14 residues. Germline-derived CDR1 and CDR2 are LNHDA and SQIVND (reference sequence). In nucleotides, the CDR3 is TGTGCCAGTAAGGCAGGGTATAAGAATTCACCCCTCCACTTT. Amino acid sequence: CASKAGYKNSPLHF.

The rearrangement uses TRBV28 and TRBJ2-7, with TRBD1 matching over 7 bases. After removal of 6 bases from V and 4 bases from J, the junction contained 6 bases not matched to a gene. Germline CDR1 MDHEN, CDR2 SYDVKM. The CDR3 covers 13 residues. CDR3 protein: CASRGTGAYEQYF. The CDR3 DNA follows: TGTGCCAGCAGAGGAACAGGGGCTTACGAGCAGTACTTC.

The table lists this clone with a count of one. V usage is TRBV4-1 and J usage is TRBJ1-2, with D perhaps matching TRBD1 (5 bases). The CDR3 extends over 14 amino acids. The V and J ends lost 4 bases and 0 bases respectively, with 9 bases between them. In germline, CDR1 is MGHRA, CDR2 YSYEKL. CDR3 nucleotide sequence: TGCGCCAGCAGCCCGGGGACTTCTAACTATGGCTACACCTTC. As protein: CASSPGTSNYGYTF.

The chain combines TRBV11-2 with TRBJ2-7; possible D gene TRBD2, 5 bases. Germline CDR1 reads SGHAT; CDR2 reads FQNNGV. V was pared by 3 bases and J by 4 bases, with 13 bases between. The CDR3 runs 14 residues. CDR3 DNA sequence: TGTGCCAGCAGCTTCGGACTGGTTGATTACGAGCAGTACTTC. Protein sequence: CASSFGLVDYEQYF. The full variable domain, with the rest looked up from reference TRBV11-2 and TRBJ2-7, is EAGVAQSPRYKIIEKRQSVAFWCNPISGHATLYWYQQILGQGPKLLIQFQNNGVVDDSQLPKDRFSAERLKGVDSTLKIQPAKLEDSAVYLCASSFGLVDYEQYFGPGTRLTVT.

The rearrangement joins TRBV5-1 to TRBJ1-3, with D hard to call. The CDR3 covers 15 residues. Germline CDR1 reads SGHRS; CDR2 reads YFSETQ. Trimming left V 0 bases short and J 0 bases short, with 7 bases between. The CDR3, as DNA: TGCGCCAGCAGCTTGGAAAAGAGCTCTGGAAACACCATATATTTT. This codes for CASSLEKSSGNTIYF.

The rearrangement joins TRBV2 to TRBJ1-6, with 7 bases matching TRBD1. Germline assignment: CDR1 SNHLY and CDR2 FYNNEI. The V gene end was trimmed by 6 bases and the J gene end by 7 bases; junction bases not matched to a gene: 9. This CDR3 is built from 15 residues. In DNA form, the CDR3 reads TGTGCCAGCAGGCCCTTGACAGGGTCGAATTCACCCCTCCACTTT. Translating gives CASRPLTGSNSPLHF.

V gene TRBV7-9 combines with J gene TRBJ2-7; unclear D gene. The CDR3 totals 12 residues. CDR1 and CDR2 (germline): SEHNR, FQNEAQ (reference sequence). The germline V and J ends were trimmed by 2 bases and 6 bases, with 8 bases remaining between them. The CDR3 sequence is CASSLNGPEQYF. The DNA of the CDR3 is TGTGCCAGCAGCTTAAATGGGCCCGAGCAGTACTTC. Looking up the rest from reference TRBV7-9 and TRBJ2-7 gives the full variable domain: DTGVSQNPRHKITKRGQNVTFRCDPISEHNRLYWYRQTLGQGPEFLTYFQNEAQLEKSRLLSDRFSAERPKGSFSTLEIQRTEQGDSAMYLCASSLNGPEQYFGPGTRLTVT.

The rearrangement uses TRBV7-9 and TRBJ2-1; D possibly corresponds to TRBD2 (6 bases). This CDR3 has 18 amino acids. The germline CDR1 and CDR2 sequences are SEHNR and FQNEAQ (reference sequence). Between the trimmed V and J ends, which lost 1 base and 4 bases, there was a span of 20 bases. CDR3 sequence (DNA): TGTGCCAGCAGCTTAGGTGGTCGTAGGCAGGGAGGATACAATGAGCAGTTCTTC. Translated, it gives CASSLGGRRQGGYNEQFF.